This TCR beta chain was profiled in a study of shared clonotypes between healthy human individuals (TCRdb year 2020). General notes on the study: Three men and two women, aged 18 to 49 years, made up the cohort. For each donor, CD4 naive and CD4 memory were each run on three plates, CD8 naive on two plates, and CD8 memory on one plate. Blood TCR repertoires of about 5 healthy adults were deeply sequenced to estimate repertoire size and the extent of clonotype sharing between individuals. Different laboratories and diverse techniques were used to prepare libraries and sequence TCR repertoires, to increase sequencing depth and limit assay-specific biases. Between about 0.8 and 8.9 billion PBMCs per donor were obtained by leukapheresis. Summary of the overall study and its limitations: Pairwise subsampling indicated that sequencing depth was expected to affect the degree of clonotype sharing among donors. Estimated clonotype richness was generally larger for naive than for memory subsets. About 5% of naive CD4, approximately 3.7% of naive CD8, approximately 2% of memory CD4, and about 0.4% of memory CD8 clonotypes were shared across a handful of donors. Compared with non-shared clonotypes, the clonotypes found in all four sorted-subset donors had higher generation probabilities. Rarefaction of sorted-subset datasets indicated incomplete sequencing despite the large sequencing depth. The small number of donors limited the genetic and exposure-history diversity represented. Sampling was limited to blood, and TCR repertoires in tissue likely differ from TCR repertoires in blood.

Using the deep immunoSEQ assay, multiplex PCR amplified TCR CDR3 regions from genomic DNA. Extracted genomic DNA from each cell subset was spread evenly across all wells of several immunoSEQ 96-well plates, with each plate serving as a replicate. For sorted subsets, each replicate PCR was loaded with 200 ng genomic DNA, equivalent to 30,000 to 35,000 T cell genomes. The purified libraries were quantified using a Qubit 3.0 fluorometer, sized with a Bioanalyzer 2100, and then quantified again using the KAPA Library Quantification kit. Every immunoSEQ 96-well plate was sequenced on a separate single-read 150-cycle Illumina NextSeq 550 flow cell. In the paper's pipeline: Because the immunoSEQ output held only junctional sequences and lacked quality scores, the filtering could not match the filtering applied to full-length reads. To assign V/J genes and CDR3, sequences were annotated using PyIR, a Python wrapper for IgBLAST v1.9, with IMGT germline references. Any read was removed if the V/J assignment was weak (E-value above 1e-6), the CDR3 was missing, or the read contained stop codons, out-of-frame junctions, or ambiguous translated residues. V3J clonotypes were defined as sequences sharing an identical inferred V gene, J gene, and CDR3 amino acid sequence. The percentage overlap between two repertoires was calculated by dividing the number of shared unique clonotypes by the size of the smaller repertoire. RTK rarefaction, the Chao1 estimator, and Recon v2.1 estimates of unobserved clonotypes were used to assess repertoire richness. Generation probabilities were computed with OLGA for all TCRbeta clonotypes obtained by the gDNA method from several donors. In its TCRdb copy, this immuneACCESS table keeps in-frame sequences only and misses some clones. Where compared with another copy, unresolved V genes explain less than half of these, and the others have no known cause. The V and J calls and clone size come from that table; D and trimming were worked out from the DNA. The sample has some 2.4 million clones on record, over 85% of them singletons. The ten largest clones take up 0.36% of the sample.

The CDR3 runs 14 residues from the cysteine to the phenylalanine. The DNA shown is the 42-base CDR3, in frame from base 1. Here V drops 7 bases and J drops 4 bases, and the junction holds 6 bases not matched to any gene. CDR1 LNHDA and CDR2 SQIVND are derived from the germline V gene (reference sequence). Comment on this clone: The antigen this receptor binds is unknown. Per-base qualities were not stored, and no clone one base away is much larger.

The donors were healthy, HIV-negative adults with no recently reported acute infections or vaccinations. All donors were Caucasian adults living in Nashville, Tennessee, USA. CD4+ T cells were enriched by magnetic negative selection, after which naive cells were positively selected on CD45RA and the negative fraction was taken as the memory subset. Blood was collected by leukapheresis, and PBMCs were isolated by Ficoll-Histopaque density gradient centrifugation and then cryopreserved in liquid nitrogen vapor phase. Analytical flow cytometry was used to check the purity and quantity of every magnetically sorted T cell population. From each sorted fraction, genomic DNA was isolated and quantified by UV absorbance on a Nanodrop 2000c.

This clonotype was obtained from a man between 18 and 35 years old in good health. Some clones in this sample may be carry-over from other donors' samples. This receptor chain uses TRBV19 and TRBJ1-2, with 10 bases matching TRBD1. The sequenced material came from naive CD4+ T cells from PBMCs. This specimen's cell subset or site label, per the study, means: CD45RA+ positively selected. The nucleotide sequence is TGTGCCAGTAACAGGGACAGGGGCGGCTATGGCTACACCTTC. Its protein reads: CASNRDRGGYGYTF.